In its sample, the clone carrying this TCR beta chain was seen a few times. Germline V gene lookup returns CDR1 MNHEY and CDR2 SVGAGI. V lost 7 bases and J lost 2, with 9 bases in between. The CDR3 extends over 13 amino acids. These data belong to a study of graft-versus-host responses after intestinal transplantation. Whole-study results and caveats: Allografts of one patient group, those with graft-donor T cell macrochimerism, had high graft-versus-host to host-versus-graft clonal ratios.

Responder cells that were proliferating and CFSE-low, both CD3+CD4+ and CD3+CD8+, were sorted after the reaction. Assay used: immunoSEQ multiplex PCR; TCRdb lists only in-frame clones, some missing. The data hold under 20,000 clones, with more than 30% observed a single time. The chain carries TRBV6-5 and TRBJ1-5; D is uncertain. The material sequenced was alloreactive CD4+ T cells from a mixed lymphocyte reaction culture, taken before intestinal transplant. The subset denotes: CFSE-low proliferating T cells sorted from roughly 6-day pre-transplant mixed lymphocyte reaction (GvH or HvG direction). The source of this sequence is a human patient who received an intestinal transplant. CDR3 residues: CASNKRRNQPQHF. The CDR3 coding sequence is TGTGCCAGCAATAAACGGCGCAATCAGCCCCAGCATTTT.